Sequencing of this T cell receptor (beta chain) was carried out in a study of T cells in women clearing cervical HPV infection. Study-wide context: Donors had HPV16-related CIN3 or worse; 2 had invasive cancer.

Dot-blot hybridization genotyped cervical HPV amplified with MY09/MY11 PCR. For this clone: Its target is not known. The observed sequence ends 3 residues before the CDR3 terminus, with the missing tail filled in from the germline J gene.

This CDR3 region has 17 residues. With 2 bases clipped from V and 8 bases from J, the junction kept 13 bases outside the gene matches. CDR1 and CDR2 (germline): MNHEY, SVGEGT. Study-wide results and caveats: Controls had more TRBV6-7 (about 0.16%) than cases (around 0.11%).

Average input was around 1,100 ng genomic DNA for immunoSEQ TCR beta CDR3 amplification. TCRdb keeps only in-frame clones here, not all; method: immunoSEQ multiplex PCR. This sample's table reports about 19,000 clones. The chain uses TRBV6-2 or TRBV6-3 and TRBJ2-1; 9 bases are shared with TRBD2. The sequence was collected from a woman between 18 and 75 years old with a cervical HPV16 infection that either progressed to CIN3+ or cleared (not recorded which). Sequenced material: blood buffy coat. The DNA read from the CDR3 is TGTGCCAGCAGTTACGTTTTGCGGGGGGGCGAAGTCGATGAG. Its protein product is CASSYVLRGGEVDE. The full CDR3 reads CASSYVLRGGEVDEQFF.